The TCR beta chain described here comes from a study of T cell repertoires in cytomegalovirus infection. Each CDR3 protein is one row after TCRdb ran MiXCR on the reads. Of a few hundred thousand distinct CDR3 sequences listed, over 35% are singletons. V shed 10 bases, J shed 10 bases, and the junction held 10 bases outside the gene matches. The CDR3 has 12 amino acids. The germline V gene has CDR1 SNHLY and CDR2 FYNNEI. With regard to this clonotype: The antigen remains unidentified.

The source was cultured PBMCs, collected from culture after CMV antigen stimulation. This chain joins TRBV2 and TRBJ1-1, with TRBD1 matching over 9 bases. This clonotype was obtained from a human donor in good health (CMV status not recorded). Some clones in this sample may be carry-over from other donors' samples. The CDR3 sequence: CAIIQGAGGAFF. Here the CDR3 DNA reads TGTGCCATCATACAGGGGGCCGGTGGAGCTTTCTTT.